What follows describes a single T cell receptor beta chain. This entry comes from a study of patients and donors after allogeneic stem cell transplantation. TCRdb re-called the RT-PCR reads through MiXCR, storing one row per CDR3 protein. Of about a million distinct CDR3 sequences in the sample, under 20% were seen once. The germline gives CDR1 SNHLY, CDR2 FYNNEI. The ends were cut back, 2 bases at V and 4 bases at J, with 9 bases in the middle. The CDR3 runs 13 residues. Sample: blood, either unsorted or a sorted T cell fraction (not recorded which). This TCR derives from a human donor who was either an allogeneic HSCT recipient or a stem cell or donor lymphocyte infusion donor (not recorded which). It is not recorded whose cells these are; they may come from a transplant donor. This chain uses TRBV2 with TRBJ2-7; tentatively, D is TRBD1 (6 bases). The CDR3 loop reads CASSERDTYEQYF. The CDR3 DNA reads TGTGCCAGCAGTGAAAGGGACACTTACGAGCAGTACTTC.